The rows below give T cell receptor beta chains drawn from one sample of a study of OX40 agonist ivuxolimab in advanced cancers. Measured with immunoSEQ multiplex PCR; TCRdb has only the in-frame clones, and not every one. The sample lists about 31,000 clones; 85% to 95% were seen once. Sequencing used CD4+ or CD8+ T cells sorted from blood, obtained in a trial of the OX40 agonist ivuxolimab. All receptors come from an adult with an advanced solid tumor such as melanoma, head and neck, liver or kidney cancer. CDR3s leave out the opening cysteine and the closing phenylalanine or tryptophan. Fields, in order: J gene, V gene, CDR3 length, CDR3 protein.

J: TRBJ2-1
V: TRBV11-2
length: 12
CDR3: ASSYSGGSDEQF

J: TRBJ2-1
V: TRBV27
length: 12
CDR3: ASSPDGTNNEQF

J: TRBJ2-1
V: TRBV6-8
length: 12
CDR3: ASSKGKTINEQF

J: TRBJ1-5
V: TRBV5-6
length: 16
CDR3: ASSLTSREGQGAHAQH

J: TRBJ2-7
V: TRBV7-3
length: 12
CDR3: ASSLAGQSYEQY

J: TRBJ2-7
V: TRBV7-8
length: 11
CDR3: ASSLAQLYEQY

J: TRBJ2-5
V: TRBV19
length: 14
CDR3: ASSRNRVKDQETQY

J: TRBJ1-1
V: TRBV25-1
length: 13
CDR3: ASSELPGARTGAF

J: TRBJ2-5
V: TRBV6-6
length: 11
CDR3: ASRWTSFETQY

J: TRBJ2-3
V: TRBV4-1
length: 15
CDR3: ASSQELLAGVINTQY

J: TRBJ1-2
V: TRBV5-1
length: 10
CDR3: ASSLSGDAHT

J: TRBJ1-1
V: TRBV28
length: 12
CDR3: ASSPSYFSTEAF

J: TRBJ2-3
V: TRBV7-3
length: 12
CDR3: ASSLLALADTQY

J: TRBJ2-1
V: TRBV27
length: 13
CDR3: ASSFGAGSYNEQF

J: TRBJ2-3
V: TRBV9
length: 15
CDR3: ASSWAPGRGSTDTQY

J: TRBJ1-4
V: TRBV6-6
length: 13
CDR3: ASSYRAGGEEKLF